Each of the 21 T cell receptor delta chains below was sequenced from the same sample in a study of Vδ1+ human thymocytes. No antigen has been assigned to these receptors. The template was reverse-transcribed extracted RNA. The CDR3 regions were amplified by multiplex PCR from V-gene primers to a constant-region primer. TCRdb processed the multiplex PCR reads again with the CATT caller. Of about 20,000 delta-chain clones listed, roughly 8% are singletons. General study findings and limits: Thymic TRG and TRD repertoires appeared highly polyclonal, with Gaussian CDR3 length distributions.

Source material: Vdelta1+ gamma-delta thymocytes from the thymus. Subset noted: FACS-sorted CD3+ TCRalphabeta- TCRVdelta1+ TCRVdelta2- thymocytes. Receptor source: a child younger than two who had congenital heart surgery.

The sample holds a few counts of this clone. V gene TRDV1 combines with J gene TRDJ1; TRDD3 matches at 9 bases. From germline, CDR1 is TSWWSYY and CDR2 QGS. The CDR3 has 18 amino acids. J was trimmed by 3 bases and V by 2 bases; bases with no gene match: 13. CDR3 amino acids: CALGECWSCWGMPDKLIF. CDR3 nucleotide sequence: TGTGCTCTTGGGGAATGTTGGTCCTGCTGGGGGATGCCCGATAAACTCATCTTT.

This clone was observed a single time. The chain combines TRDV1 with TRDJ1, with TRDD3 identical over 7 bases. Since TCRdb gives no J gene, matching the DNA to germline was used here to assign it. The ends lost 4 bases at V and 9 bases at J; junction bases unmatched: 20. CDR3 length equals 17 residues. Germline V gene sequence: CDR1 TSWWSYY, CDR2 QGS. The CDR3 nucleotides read TGTGCTCTTGGGGGGGCCTTGCGACTGGGGATCCAGGGCGAACTCATCTTT. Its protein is CALGGALRLGIQGELIF.

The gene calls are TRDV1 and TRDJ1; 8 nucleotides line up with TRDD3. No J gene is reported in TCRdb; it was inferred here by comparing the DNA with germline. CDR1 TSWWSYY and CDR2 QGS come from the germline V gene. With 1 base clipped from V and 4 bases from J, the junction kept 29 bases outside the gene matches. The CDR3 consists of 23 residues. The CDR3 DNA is TGTGCTCTTGGGGAACCACGAATTTCATTCCCAACGTGGGGGATGCGTAATTGCGATAAACTCATCTTT. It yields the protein CALGEPRISFPTWGMRNCDKLIF.

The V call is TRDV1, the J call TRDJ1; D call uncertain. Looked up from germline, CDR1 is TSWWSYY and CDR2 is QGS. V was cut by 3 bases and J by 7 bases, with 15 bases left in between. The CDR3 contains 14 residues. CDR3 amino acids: CALGDRAPIGKLIF. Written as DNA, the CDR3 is TGTGCTCTTGGGGATCGGGCCCCGATCGGTAAACTCATCTTT.

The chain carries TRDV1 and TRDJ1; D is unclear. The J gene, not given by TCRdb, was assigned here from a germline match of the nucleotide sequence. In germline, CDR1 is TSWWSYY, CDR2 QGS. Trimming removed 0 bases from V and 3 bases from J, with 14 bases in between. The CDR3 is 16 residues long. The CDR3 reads CALGELEAQGADKLIF. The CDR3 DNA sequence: TGTGCTCTTGGGGAACTTGAGGCGCAAGGAGCCGATAAACTCATCTTT.

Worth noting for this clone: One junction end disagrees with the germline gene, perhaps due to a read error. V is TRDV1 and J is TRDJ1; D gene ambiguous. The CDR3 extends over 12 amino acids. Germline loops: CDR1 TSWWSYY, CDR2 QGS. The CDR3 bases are TGTGCTCTTGGGGACTCGCCGCTTATGGAATTTTTC. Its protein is CALGDSPLMEFF.

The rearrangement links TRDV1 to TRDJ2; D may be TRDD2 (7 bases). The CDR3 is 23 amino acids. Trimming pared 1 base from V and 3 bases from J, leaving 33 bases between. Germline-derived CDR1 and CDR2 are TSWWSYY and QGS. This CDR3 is CALGERDPFLNLGVLTLTAQLFF. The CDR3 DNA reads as TGTGCTCTTGGGGAACGGGACCCCTTCCTGAACTTGGGGGTTCTGACCCTGACAGCACAACTCTTCTTT.

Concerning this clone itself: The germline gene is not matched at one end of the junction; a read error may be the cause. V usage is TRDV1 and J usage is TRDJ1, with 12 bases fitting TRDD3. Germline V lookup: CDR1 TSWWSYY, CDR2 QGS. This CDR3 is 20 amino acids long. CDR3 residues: CALGGLPGGYAGPHTDKPIF. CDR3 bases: TGTGCTCTTGGGGGTCTTCCTGGGGGATACGCGGGACCCCACACCGATAAACCCATCTTT.

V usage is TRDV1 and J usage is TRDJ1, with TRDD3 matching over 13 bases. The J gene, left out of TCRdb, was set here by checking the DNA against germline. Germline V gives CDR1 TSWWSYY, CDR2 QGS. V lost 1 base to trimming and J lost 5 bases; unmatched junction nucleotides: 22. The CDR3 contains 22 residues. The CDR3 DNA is TGTGCTCTTGGGGAACCAATCCCCCCCCTTACTGGGGGATACGCGTCTTTTGATAAACTCATCTTT. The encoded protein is CALGEPIPPLTGGYASFDKLIF.

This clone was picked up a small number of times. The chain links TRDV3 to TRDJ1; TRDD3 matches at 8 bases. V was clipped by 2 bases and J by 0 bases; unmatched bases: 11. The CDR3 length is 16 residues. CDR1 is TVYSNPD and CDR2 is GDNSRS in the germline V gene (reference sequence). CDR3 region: CAFDLTGGRYTDKLIF. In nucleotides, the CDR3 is TGTGCCTTTGACCTTACTGGGGGCCGGTACACCGATAAACTCATCTTT.

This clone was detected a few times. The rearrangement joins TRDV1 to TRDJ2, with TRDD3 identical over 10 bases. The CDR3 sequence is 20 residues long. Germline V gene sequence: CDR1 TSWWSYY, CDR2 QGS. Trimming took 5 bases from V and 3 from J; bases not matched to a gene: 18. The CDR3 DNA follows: TGTGCTCTTGGGCCCCTATTCCCTGTACTGGGGGATGTTCTGACAGCACAACTCTTCTTT. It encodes CALGPLFPVLGDVLTAQLFF.

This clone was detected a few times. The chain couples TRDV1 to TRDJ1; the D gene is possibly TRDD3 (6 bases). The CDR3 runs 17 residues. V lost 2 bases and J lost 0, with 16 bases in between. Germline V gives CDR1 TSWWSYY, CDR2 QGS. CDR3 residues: CALGEVPYWEYTDKLIF. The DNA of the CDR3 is TGTGCTCTTGGGGAAGTACCCTACTGGGAGTACACCGATAAACTCATCTTT.

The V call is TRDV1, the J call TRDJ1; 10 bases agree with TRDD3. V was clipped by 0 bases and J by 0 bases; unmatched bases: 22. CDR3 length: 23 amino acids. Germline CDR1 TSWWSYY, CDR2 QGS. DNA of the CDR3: TGTGCTCTTGGGGAACTTCGGGTCCCTCCAAGAGGGGGGATACGAGACTACACCGATAAACTCATCTTT. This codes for CALGELRVPPRGGIRDYTDKLIF.

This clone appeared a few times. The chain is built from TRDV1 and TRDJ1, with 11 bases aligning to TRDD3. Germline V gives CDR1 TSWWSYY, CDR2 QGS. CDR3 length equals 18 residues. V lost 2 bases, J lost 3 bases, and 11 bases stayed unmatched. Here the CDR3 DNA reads TGTGCTCTTGGGGAAGGCTCTCTAGTGGGGGATACGTCCGATAAACTCATCTTT. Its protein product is CALGEGSLVGDTSDKLIF.

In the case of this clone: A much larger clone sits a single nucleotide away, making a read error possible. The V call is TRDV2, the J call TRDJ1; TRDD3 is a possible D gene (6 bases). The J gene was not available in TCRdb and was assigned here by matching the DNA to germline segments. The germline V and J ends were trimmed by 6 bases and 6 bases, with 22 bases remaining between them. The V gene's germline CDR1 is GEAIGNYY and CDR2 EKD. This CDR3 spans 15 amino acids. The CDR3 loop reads CACLLGVGQPYKLIF. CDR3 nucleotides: TGTGCCTGTCTCTTGGGGGTAGGGCAGCCTTATAAACTCATCTTT.

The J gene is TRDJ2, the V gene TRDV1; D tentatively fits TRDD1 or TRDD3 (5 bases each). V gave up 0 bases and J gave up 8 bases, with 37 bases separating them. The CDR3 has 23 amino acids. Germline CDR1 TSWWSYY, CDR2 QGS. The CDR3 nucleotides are TGTGCTCTTGGGGAACTAGTTCCACCTGGCTCCCCAAAAAATACGCGAGTGGGGGCACAACTCTTCTTT. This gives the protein CALGELVPPGSPKNTRVGAQLFF.

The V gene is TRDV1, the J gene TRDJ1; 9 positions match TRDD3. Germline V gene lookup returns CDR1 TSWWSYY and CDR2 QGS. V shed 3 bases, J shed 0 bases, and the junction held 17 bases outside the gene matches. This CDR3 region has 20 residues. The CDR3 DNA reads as TGTGCTCTTGGGGACCCCCATTTTCCTGTCTGGGGGATCTACACCGATAAACTCATCTTT. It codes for CALGDPHFPVWGIYTDKLIF.

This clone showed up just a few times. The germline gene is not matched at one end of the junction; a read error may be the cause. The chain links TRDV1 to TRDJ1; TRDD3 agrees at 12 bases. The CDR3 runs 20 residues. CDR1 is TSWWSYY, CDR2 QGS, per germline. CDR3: CALGKKPSYDVLGDTVKLIF. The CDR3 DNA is TGTGCTCTTGGGAAGAAGCCTTCCTACGACGTACTGGGGGATACCGTTAAACTCATCTTT.

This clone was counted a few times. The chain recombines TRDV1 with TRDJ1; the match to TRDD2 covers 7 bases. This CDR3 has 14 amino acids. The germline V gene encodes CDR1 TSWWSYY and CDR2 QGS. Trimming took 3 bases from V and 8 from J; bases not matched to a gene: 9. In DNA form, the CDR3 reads TGTGCTCTTGGGGATCTGCCTTCCTCGATGAAACTCATCTTT. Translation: CALGDLPSSMKLIF.

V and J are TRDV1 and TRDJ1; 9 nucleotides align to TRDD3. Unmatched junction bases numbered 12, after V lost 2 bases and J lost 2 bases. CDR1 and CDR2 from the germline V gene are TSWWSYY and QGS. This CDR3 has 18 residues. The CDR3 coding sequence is TGTGCTCTTGGGGAATTTCCGTACTGGGGGACACCGACCGATAAACTCATCTTT. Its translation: CALGEFPYWGTPTDKLIF.

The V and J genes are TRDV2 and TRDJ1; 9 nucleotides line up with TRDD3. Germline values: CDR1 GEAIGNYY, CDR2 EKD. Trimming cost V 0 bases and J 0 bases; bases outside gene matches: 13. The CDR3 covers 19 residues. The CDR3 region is CACDTGNWGTPLYTDKLIF. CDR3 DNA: TGTGCCTGTGACACCGGGAACTGGGGGACCCCCCTGTACACCGATAAACTCATCTTT.